This TCR beta chain was retrieved from a study of cytomegalovirus exposure and HLA in healthy donors. Germline V lookup: CDR1 SGHVS, CDR2 FNYEAQ. The CDR3 has 16 residues. Trimming took 6 bases from V and 1 from J; bases not matched to a gene: 5. In the PCR, 60 Vbeta and 13 Jbeta primers were used. Only in-frame clones appear in the TCRdb table, and some are missing; sequencing was by immunoSEQ multiplex PCR. The table includes 110,000 or so clones, over 65% detected once. The sample consisted of PBMCs. This TCR came from a woman between 40 and 50 years old in good health and CMV-seropositive. This chain links TRBV7-6 with TRBJ2-1; TRBD2 matches at 11 bases. CDR3 coding DNA: TGTGCCAGCAGGTGGACTAGCGGGCCGTCCTACAATGAGCAGTTCTTC. As protein: CASRWTSGPSYNEQFF.